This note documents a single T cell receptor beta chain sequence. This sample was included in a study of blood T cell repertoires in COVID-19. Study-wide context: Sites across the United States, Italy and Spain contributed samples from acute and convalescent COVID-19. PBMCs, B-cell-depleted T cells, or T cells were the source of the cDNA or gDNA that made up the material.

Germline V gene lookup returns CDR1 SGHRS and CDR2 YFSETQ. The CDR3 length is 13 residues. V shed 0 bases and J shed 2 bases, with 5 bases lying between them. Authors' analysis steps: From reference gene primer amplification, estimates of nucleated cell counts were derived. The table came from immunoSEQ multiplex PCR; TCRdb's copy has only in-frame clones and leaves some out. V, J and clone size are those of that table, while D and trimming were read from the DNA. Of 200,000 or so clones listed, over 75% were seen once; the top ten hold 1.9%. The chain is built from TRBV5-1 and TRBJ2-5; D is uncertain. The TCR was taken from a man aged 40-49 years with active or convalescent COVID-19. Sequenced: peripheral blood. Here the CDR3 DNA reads TGCGCCAGCAGCTTGGGGCAGCAAGAGACCCAGTACTTC. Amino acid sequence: CASSLGQQETQYF.